Below are 20 T cell receptor beta chains sequenced from a single sample in a study of CXCR3-negative and CXCR3-positive naive CD8 T cells (dated by TCRdb to between 2018 and 2020). No antigens are known for them. What the authors observed across the whole study: TRB CDR3s from CXCR3-positive naive cells showed higher hydrophobicity (lower Kidera factor 4), lower energy, and higher strength and volume indices than CXCR3-negative naive cells.

TCRdb lists the instrument as NextSeq 550. The Human TCR Profiling Kit (MiLaboratory) was used to make UMI-labeled 5' RACE TRB cDNA libraries. TCRdb reprocessed the reads, reporting each CDR3 protein sequence once and no DNA. This sample's listing comprises some 150,000 distinct CDR3 sequences. Roughly 0.41% of the sample belongs to the ten largest clones. Sequenced sample: naive CXCR3+ CD8+ T cells from blood. This sample's cell subset or site label indicates: CD45RO-CCR7+CD27+CD95- naive CD8+ T cells expressing CXCR3 (TNR3+). All receptors come from a human donor in good health. Some clones in this sample may be carry-over from other donors' samples.

The chain links TRBV4-1 to TRBJ2-1; TCRdb selects TRBD2, and the lack of DNA leaves this call unchecked. The CDR3 has 17 residues. Germline lookup yields CDR1 MGHRA and CDR2 YSYEKL. The CDR3 region is CASSQEPGTSSYNEQFF.

The gene calls are TRBV5-6 and TRBJ2-7; the TCRdb call, TRBD1, lacks DNA for checking. CDR3 length: 15 amino acids. Germline CDR1 SGHDT, CDR2 YYEEEE. The CDR3: CASSLSGQGVYEQYF. Combining the CDR3 with reference TRBV5-6 and TRBJ2-7 gives the whole variable domain DAGVTQSPTHLIKTRGQQVTLRCSPKSGHDTVSWYQQALGQGPQFIFQYYEEEERQRGNFPDRFSGHQFPNYSSELNVNALLLGDSALYLCASSLSGQGVYEQYFGPGTRLTVT.

V usage is TRBV9 and J usage is TRBJ2-1; TCRdb proposes TRBD2, but this gene call is untestable without DNA. This CDR3 has 18 residues. The germline gives CDR1 SGDLS, CDR2 YYNGEE. The chain's CDR3 is CASSGREFGAVHYNEQFF.

This chain connects TRBV7-9 to TRBJ2-5; the TCRdb D gene call, TRBD1, has no DNA to confirm it. The CDR3 totals 15 residues. Germline V gene lookup returns CDR1 SEHNR and CDR2 FQNEAQ (reference sequence). The CDR3 here is CASSLTGTVGETQYF.

The rearrangement joins TRBV7-3 to TRBJ2-3; TCRdb selects TRBD1, and the lack of DNA leaves this call unchecked. Per the germline V gene, CDR1 is SGHTA and CDR2 is FQGTGA. The CDR3 covers 15 residues. CDR3 region: CASSPQSGGTDTQYF.

The chain couples TRBV7-9 to TRBJ2-7. Per germline, CDR1 SEHNR and CDR2 FQNEAQ (reference sequence). CDR3 length: 15 residues. Here the CDR3 reads CASSSTSDQVHEQYF.

The chain couples TRBV4-3 to TRBJ2-1. The CDR3 extends over 15 amino acids. Per germline, CDR1 LGHNA and CDR2 YSLEER. This CDR3 is CASSPALYSLGEQFF.

The genes are TRBV20-1 and TRBJ2-2; TCRdb names TRBD1, which stays unverified in the absence of DNA. CDR1 is DFQATT and CDR2 is SNEGSKA in the germline V gene (reference sequence). The CDR3 sequence is 16 residues long. CDR3 loop: CSARSPGAGDTGELFF.

The chain couples TRBV5-1 to TRBJ2-1; TCRdb lists TRBD2, though no DNA is available to test this call. The CDR3 contains 15 residues. Germline CDR1 and CDR2: SGHRS and YFSETQ. CDR3 protein: CASSLAAGTYNEQFF.

The genes are TRBV4-3 and TRBJ2-1; TCRdb lists TRBD1, though no DNA is available to test this call. Germline CDR1 is LGHNA and CDR2 is YSLEER. The CDR3 consists of 15 residues. The CDR3 region is CASSQSGSGYNEQFF.

This CDR3 is CASSQDPGQIYEQYF. The chain is built from TRBV4-2 and TRBJ2-7. CDR3 size: 15 residues. Germline loops: CDR1 LGHNA, CDR2 YNFKEQ.

The CDR3: CASSPTTGSVEETQYF. This chain connects TRBV28 to TRBJ2-5; TCRdb's D call of TRBD1 is untestable without DNA. The germline gives CDR1 MDHEN, CDR2 SYDVKM. CDR3 length: 16 amino acids.

CDR3 protein: CASSQDVQGGYNEQFF. This chain joins TRBV4-3 and TRBJ2-1; TCRdb outputs TRBD1, but without DNA this stays unchecked. Per the germline V gene, CDR1 is LGHNA and CDR2 is YSLEER. The CDR3 has 16 residues.

The rearrangement joins TRBV18 to TRBJ2-7. Germline V lookup: CDR1 KGHSH, CDR2 LQKENI. The CDR3 totals 15 residues. The CDR3 here is CASSPQGEGTYEQYF.

The chain employs TRBV3-1 and TRBJ2-3. Per germline, CDR1 LGHDT and CDR2 YNNKEL (reference sequence). The CDR3 extends over 13 amino acids. The CDR3 loop is CASSPGYVDTQYF.

This chain joins TRBV9 and TRBJ2-1; TCRdb names TRBD2, which stays unverified in the absence of DNA. The CDR3 length is 16 residues. Germline CDR1 is SGDLS and CDR2 is YYNGEE. The CDR3 loop reads CASSVGSGPSYNEQFF.

The V and J genes are TRBV3-1 and TRBJ2-7. Germline CDR1 reads LGHDT; CDR2 reads YNNKEL (reference sequence). The CDR3 consists of 14 residues. CDR3 loop: CASSQASYSYEQYF.

CDR3 sequence: CASSYAGGRSTGELFF. The rearrangement links TRBV6-2 or TRBV6-3 to TRBJ2-2; absent DNA, TCRdb's TRBD1 call cannot be checked. The CDR3 extends over 16 amino acids. The germline V gene has CDR1 MNHEY and CDR2 SVGEGT.

J is TRBJ2-7 and V is TRBV29-1; lacking DNA, the TRBD1 call made by TCRdb goes unchecked. In germline, CDR1 is SQVTM, CDR2 ANQGSEA. The CDR3 runs to 13 residues. This CDR3 reads CSVAGDRSYEQYF.

The J gene is TRBJ2-1, the V gene TRBV4-1; TCRdb calls TRBD1, which cannot be checked without DNA. The germline V gene has CDR1 MGHRA and CDR2 YSYEKL. The CDR3 totals 15 residues. CDR3 in amino acids: CASSQMDRNYNEQFF.